The source of this T cell receptor beta chain is a study of blood T cell repertoires in COVID-19. For the study at large: COVID-19 samples, acute and convalescent, were from the United States, Italy and Spain. Nucleic acid was either cDNA or gDNA, and it came from T cells, B-cell-depleted T cells, or PBMCs.

V was trimmed by 5 bases and J by 1 base, leaving 11 bases between them. CDR1 is SGHNT, CDR2 YENEEA, per germline. This CDR3 contains 14 residues. Per the original methods: From reference gene primer amplification, estimates of nucleated cell counts were derived. The assay was immunoSEQ multiplex PCR, and TCRdb's table has in-frame clones only and misses some. D and trimming come from the DNA, and the V and J calls and clone size come from that table. The sample lists more than 80,000 clones, 65% to 85% seen once, with 30% to 35% in the top ten. Sequencing was carried out using peripheral blood. This clonotype originated in a woman aged 80 or over with active or convalescent COVID-19. The chain uses TRBV11-3 and TRBJ1-1; tentatively, D is TRBD1 (5 bases). The CDR3 loop is CASSAQGGNTEAFF. CDR3 coding DNA: TGTGCCAGCAGCGCCCAGGGAGGGAACACTGAAGCTTTCTTT.